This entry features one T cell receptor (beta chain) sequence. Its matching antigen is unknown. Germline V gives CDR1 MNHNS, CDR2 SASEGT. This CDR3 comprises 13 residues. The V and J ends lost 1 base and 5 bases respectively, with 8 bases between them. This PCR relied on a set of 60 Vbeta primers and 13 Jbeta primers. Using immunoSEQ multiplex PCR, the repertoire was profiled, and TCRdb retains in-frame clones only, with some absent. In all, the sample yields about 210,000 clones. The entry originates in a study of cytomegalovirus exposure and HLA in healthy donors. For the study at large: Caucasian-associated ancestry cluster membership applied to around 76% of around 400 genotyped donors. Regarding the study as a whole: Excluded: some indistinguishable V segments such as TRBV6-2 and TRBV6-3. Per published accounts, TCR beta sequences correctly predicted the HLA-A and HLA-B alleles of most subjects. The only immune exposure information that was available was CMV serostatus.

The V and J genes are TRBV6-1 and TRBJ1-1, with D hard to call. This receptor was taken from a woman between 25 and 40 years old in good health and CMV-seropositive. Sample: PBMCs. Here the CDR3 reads CASSEDRGTEAFF. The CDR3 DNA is TGTGCCAGCAGTGAAGATCGAGGGACTGAAGCTTTCTTT.